Listed below are T cell receptor beta chains from one sample, sequenced in a study of blood T cell repertoires in COVID-19. TCRdb keeps only in-frame clones here, not all; method: immunoSEQ multiplex PCR. The repertoire holds under 300,000 clones, with approximately 90% as singletons. The sample taken for sequencing was PBMCs or T cells enriched from blood (not recorded which). The receptors shown here come from a woman aged 45-59 years who had recovered from COVID-19. Both conserved end residues are part of each CDR3. The order of the fields is V gene, CDR3 protein.

V gene: TRBV3-1/TRBV3-2; CDR3 protein: CASSQDLRGELFF
V gene: TRBV11-2; CDR3 protein: CASSLVEYEAFF
V gene: TRBV27; CDR3 protein: CASSLGWRGGEKLFF
V gene: TRBV5-1; CDR3 protein: CASSLGENYEQYF
V gene: TRBV5-5; CDR3 protein: CASSGGLAGGPGEQYF
V gene: TRBV5-4; CDR3 protein: CASSDPGLKLDTQYF
V gene: TRBV28; CDR3 protein: CASSQALEPQHF
V gene: TRBV7-9; CDR3 protein: CASSLTGLQPQHF
V gene: TRBV27; CDR3 protein: CASSLFPRGPGNTIYF
V gene: TRBV12-3/TRBV12-4; CDR3 protein: CASSLTAYNEQFF
V gene: TRBV13; CDR3 protein: CASSLGRSTDTQYF
V gene: TRBV5-1; CDR3 protein: CASSFRSSGRGRDEQFF
V gene: TRBV29-1; CDR3 protein: CSTGGQGEREQYF
V gene: TRBV27; CDR3 protein: CASSTTWSETQYF
V gene: TRBV19; CDR3 protein: CASSEQVNSNQPQHF
V gene: TRBV18; CDR3 protein: CASSPGGETQYF
V gene: TRBV19; CDR3 protein: CASRNSGTHYEQYF
V gene: TRBV7-2; CDR3 protein: CASIHGGPSGANVLTF
V gene: TRBV28; CDR3 protein: CASSPPRLSEQYF
V gene: TRBV11-2; CDR3 protein: CASSLPESNTGELFF
V gene: TRBV11-2; CDR3 protein: CASSPSTRGGYGYTF
V gene: TRBV5-4; CDR3 protein: CASSLEDSGRDNEQFF
V gene: TRBV5-1; CDR3 protein: CASSFGVWINSNYGYTF
V gene: TRBV6-2/TRBV6-3; CDR3 protein: CASSYYPPSSYNEQFF
V gene: TRBV5-1; CDR3 protein: CASSRTGQGGEQYF
V gene: TRBV3-1/TRBV3-2; CDR3 protein: CASSPSGLSYNEQFF
V gene: TRBV6-2/TRBV6-3; CDR3 protein: CASSYKGRDTEAFF
V gene: TRBV27; CDR3 protein: CATGFASGRYEQYF
V gene: TRBV28; CDR3 protein: CASTQGTFTDTQYF
V gene: TRBV9; CDR3 protein: CASSAGGTTDTQYF
V gene: TRBV18; CDR3 protein: CASSLSGMNYEQYF
V gene: TRBV7-9; CDR3 protein: CASSNWDRASGYTF
V gene: TRBV6-2/TRBV6-3; CDR3 protein: CASSYRPRTGGMNTEAFF
V gene: TRBV7-6; CDR3 protein: CASSLAAGLPYNSPLHF
V gene: TRBV28; CDR3 protein: CATPGPRDRGSVYGYTF
V gene: TRBV27; CDR3 protein: CASRLGTLNTEAFF
V gene: TRBV5-4; CDR3 protein: CASTRDYRSYNEQFF
V gene: TRBV5-4; CDR3 protein: CASSPGGVSYYGYTF
V gene: TRBV6-5; CDR3 protein: CASSTQVHLNTEAFF